A single sample is the source of the 20 T cell receptor beta chains below, sequenced in a study of T cells in women clearing cervical HPV infection. Only in-frame clones appear in the TCRdb table, and some are missing; sequencing was by immunoSEQ multiplex PCR. This sample's table has 25,000 or so clones. Sample: blood buffy coat. Receptors originate from a woman between 18 and 70 years old with a cervical HPV16 infection that either progressed to CIN3+ or cleared (not recorded which).

For this clone: From the germline J gene comes the end of the CDR3, since the read stops 3 residues before it. The chain recombines TRBV14 with TRBJ2-5; unclear D gene. Per germline, CDR1 SGHDN and CDR2 FVKESK. The germline V and J ends were trimmed by 3 bases and 4 bases, with 15 bases remaining between them. The CDR3 contains 15 residues. The CDR3 loop reads CASSHPTWFGETQYF. The part of the CDR3 DNA that was read is TGTGCCAGCAGCCATCCCACTTGGTTCGGAGAGACC.

On this clone: The sequence runs out 3 residues before the end of the CDR3; the remainder is reconstructed from the germline J gene. Other DNA sequences within the sample encode an identical CDR3. This chain links TRBV29-1 with TRBJ1-2; weak D call: TRBD1 (6 bases). The CDR3 is 12 residues long. Trimming left V 6 bases short and J 2 bases short, with 10 bases between. Germline V CDR1 and CDR2: SQVTM, ANQGSEA. This chain's CDR3 is CSVLGQNYGYTF. The sequenced CDR3 bases are TGCAGCGTATTAGGACAGAACTATGGC. Based on the CDR3 plus reference TRBV29-1 and TRBJ1-2, the full variable domain is SAVISQKPSRDICQRGTSLTIQCQVDSQVTMMFWYRQQPGQSLTLIATANQGSEATYESGFVIDKFPISRPNLTFSTLTVSNMSPEDSSIYLCSVLGQNYGYTFGSGTRLTVV.

Notes on this clone: The sequence runs out 3 residues before the end of the CDR3; the remainder is reconstructed from the germline J gene. The gene calls are TRBV7-8 and TRBJ1-2, with D unclear. This CDR3 has 16 amino acids. Germline lookup yields CDR1 SGHVS and CDR2 FQNEAQ. This CDR3 is CASSPAGGHSTDTYTF. CDR3 DNA, as far as it was read: TGTGCCAGCAGCCCAGCGGGAGGGCATAGCACAGATACC.

A word on this clone: At one end, the junction sequence differs from germline, possibly due to a read error. The CDR3 is cut off 3 residues early in the read; its end comes from the germline J gene. The chain combines TRBV18 with TRBJ1-1; 9 nucleotides align to TRBD1. This CDR3 region has 16 residues. The germline CDR1 and CDR2 sequences are KGHSH and LQKENI. The covered CDR3 bases are TGTGCCAGCTCAGCACCGACAGGGGGTTTGAACACTGAA. This sequence encodes CASSAPTGGLNTE. The whole CDR3 reads CASSAPTGGLNTEAFF.

As for this clone: The read ends 3 residues shy of where the CDR3 ends; the end is completed using the germline J gene. J is TRBJ2-3 and V is TRBV18; the D gene is possibly TRBD1 (5 bases). This CDR3 is built from 16 residues. Per the germline V gene, CDR1 is KGHSH and CDR2 is LQKENI. The CDR3 region is CASSPQSPGPQETQYF. The covered CDR3 bases are TGTGCCAGCTCACCACAATCTCCAGGGCCCCAAGAGACG.

Concerning this clone itself: The read terminates 3 residues ahead of where the CDR3 ends, so the germline J gene completes it. The chain carries TRBV6-2 or TRBV6-3 and TRBJ2-2; 7 bases agree with TRBD1. The CDR3 sequence is 14 residues long. The V and J ends lost 4 bases and 5 bases, in that order; junction bases with no gene match: 4. Per the germline V gene, CDR1 is MNHEY and CDR2 is SVGEGT. The CDR3 region is CASSLVRGTGELFF. CDR3 DNA (partial): TGTGCCAGCAGTTTGGTCAGGGGGACCGGGGAG.

As concerns this clone: From the germline J gene comes the end of the CDR3, since the read stops 3 residues before it. The gene calls are TRBV5-1 and TRBJ2-2; unclear D gene. Trimming left V 0 bases short and J 0 bases short, with 12 bases between. Germline V gives CDR1 SGHRS, CDR2 YFSETQ. The CDR3 runs 17 residues. CDR3 amino acids: CASSLEGERTNTGELFF. The CDR3 DNA, read in part, is TGCGCCAGCAGCTTGGAAGGTGAGCGAACGAACACCGGGGAG.

Comment on this clone: The read ends 3 residues shy of where the CDR3 ends; the end is completed using the germline J gene. The J gene is TRBJ1-2, the V gene TRBV7-7; 8 bases are a match to TRBD1. The CDR3 has 15 residues. Germline CDR1 is SSHAT and CDR2 is FNYEAQ (reference sequence). The CDR3 region is CASSRGQGSYNDYTF. The CDR3 bases that were read are TGTGCCAGCAGCCGTGGACAGGGATCCTACAATGAC.

As to this clone: Read sequence stops 3 residues before the CDR3 end, and the germline J gene provides the missing end. The chain combines TRBV11-1 with TRBJ2-7; D might be TRBD1 (5 bases). V was shortened by 1 base and J by 5 bases, with 15 bases between the two germline ends. Germline lookup yields CDR1 SGHAT and CDR2 FQDESV (reference sequence). This CDR3 has 15 amino acids. The CDR3 sequence is CASSLEGRAPHEQYF. CDR3 DNA, as far as it was read: TGTGCCAGCAGCTTAGAGGGCAGGGCGCCCCACGAG.

Comments on this clone: From the germline J gene comes the end of the CDR3, since the read stops 3 residues before it. The V call is TRBV5-5, the J call TRBJ1-6; no definite D call. V shed 4 bases and J shed 7 bases, with 15 bases lying between them. CDR3 length equals 15 residues. In germline, CDR1 is SGHKS, CDR2 YYEKEE (reference sequence). The covered CDR3 bases are TGTGCCAGCAGCGTCCGACTTGGTTCGAATTCACCC. It translates to CASSVRLGSNSP. The full-length CDR3 reads as CASSVRLGSNSPLHF.

About this clone itself: The read comes to an end 3 residues before the CDR3 does, leaving the germline J gene to fill in the end. Other DNA sequences in the same sample also yield this CDR3. The chain is built from TRBV7-2 and TRBJ1-2, with a possible D match to TRBD1 (6 bases). The germline V gene has CDR1 SGHTA and CDR2 FQGNSA. The CDR3 runs to 14 residues. CDR3 amino acids: CASSLGQGSYDYTF. The covered CDR3 bases are TGTGCCAGCAGCTTAGGTCAGGGGTCCTACGAC.

About this clone: The CDR3 end is not reached by the read, which stops 3 residues before it; the germline J gene fills it in. The sample carries other DNA sequences with the same CDR3. The rearrangement uses TRBV5-6 and TRBJ2-5; maybe TRBD2 (6 bases). V dropped 2 bases and J dropped 2 bases, with 10 bases sitting between them. This CDR3 region has 14 residues. The germline V gene encodes CDR1 SGHDT and CDR2 YYEEEE. This CDR3 is CASSFRLAQETQYF. The sequenced part of the CDR3 DNA is TGTGCCAGCAGCTTTCGGCTAGCGCAAGAGACC. Looking up the rest from reference TRBV5-6 and TRBJ2-5 gives the full variable domain: DAGVTQSPTHLIKTRGQQVTLRCSPKSGHDTVSWYQQALGQGPQFIFQYYEEEERQRGNFPDRFSGHQFPNYSSELNVNALLLGDSALYLCASSFRLAQETQYFGPGTRLLVL.

A remark on this clone: The CDR3 end is not reached by the read, which stops 3 residues before it; the germline J gene fills it in. The chain couples TRBV19 to TRBJ1-2, with D possibly TRBD1 on 6 matching bases. The V end was cut by 7 bases, the J end by 5 bases, with 14 bases between. This CDR3 is 13 amino acids long. The germline gives CDR1 LNHDA, CDR2 SQIVND (reference sequence). CDR3 DNA, as far as it was read: TGTGCCAGTACCCCGCGTACAGGGTATGGC. Its protein product is CASTPRTGYG. The CDR3 in full is CASTPRTGYGYTF.

Remarks on this clone: The sequenced fragment ends 3 residues before the CDR3 boundary, so the rest is inferred from the germline J gene. J is TRBJ1-6 and V is TRBV7-2; D may be TRBD1 (6 bases). CDR3 length: 15 amino acids. V lost 2 bases, J lost 10 bases, and 15 bases lay in between. Germline CDR1 SGHTA, CDR2 FQGNSA. The CDR3 sequence: CASSLTRTDRSPLHF. The sequenced CDR3 bases are TGTGCCAGCAGCTTAACCCGGACAGATCGCTCACCC.

A note on this clone: The read ends 3 residues before the CDR3 terminus; that terminus is restored from the germline J gene. The chain carries TRBV6-2 or TRBV6-3 and TRBJ2-7; D is perhaps TRBD1 (5 bases). From germline, CDR1 is MNHEY and CDR2 SVGEGT. The CDR3 has 14 residues. Trimming removed 6 bases from V and 3 bases from J, with 15 bases in between. CDR3 DNA (partial): TGTGCCAGCAGAACACCCTCCCAGGGCTACGAG. Amino acid sequence: CASRTPSQGYE. The whole CDR3 protein reads CASRTPSQGYEQYF.

As for this clone: With the read ending 3 residues before the CDR3 end, the germline J gene is used to fill in that end. The chain employs TRBV5-4 and TRBJ2-7, with TRBD2 matching over 8 bases. From germline, CDR1 is SGHNT and CDR2 YYREEE (reference sequence). This CDR3 has 15 amino acids. V shed 0 bases, J shed 6 bases, and the junction held 8 bases outside the gene matches. CDR3 sequence: CASSLGASGYSEQYF. CDR3 DNA (partial): TGTGCCAGCAGCTTGGGAGCTAGCGGGTACAGCGAG.

Of note for this clone: The DNA ends 3 residues before the CDR3 does, and the rest of the CDR3 is filled in from the germline J gene. The genes are TRBV18 and TRBJ2-3; TRBD1 agrees at 7 bases. The CDR3 is 14 amino acids. Germline V gene sequence: CDR1 KGHSH, CDR2 LQKENI. CDR3 residues: CASSPWDSGETQYF. CDR3 DNA (partial): TGTGCCAGCTCACCTTGGGACAGCGGAGAGACG.

A remark on this clone: The read ends 3 residues before the CDR3 terminus; that terminus is restored from the germline J gene. The chain carries TRBV28 and TRBJ2-1, with TRBD2 identical over 11 bases. The CDR3 length is 18 residues. In germline, CDR1 is MDHEN, CDR2 SYDVKM. V gave up 2 bases and J gave up 5 bases; unmatched junction bases: 11. CDR3 in amino acids: CASSLGLAGGMVHNEQFF. The DNA read from the CDR3 is TGTGCCAGCAGTTTAGGGCTAGCGGGAGGAATGGTCCACAATGAG.

Remarks on this clone: The CDR3 end is not reached by the read, which stops 3 residues before it; the germline J gene fills it in. The chain has TRBV7-2 and TRBJ1-1, with 9 nucleotides matching TRBD1. J lost 7 bases, V lost 0 bases, and 6 bases had no gene match. There are 15 residues in the CDR3. In germline, CDR1 is SGHTA, CDR2 FQGNSA. CDR3 region: CASSLAWGQGNEAFF. CDR3 DNA (partial): TGTGCCAGCAGCTTAGCATGGGGACAGGGCAATGAA.

A remark on this clone: The read finishes 3 residues shy of the CDR3 end, and the germline J gene is used to complete it. This chain uses TRBV13 with TRBJ2-5; TRBD1 aligns across 8 bases. CDR3 length: 13 residues. The V gene end was trimmed by 5 bases and the J gene end by 5 bases; junction bases not matched to a gene: 4. Germline V CDR1 and CDR2: PRHDT, FYEKMQ (reference sequence). The CDR3 DNA, read in part, is TGTGCCAGCAGCAAAAGACAGGGGGAGACC. This gives the protein CASSKRQGET. The entire CDR3 protein is CASSKRQGETQYF.